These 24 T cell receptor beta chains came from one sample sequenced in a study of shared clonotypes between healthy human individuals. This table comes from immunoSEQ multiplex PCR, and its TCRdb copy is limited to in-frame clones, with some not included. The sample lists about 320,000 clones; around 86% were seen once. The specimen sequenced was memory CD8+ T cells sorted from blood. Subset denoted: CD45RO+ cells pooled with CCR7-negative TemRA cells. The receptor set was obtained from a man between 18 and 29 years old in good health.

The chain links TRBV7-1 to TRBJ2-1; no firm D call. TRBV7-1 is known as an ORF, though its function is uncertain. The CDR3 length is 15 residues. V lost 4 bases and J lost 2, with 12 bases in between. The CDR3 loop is CASSLVPEAYNEQFF. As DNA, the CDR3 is TGTGCCAGCAGCTTAGTTCCAGAGGCCTACAATGAGCAGTTCTTC.

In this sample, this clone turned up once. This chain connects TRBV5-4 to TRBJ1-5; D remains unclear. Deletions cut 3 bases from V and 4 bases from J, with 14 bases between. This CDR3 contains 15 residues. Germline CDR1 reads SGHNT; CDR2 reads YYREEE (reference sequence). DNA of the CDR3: TGTGCCAGCAGCTCCGGAGGTCAGATTAATCAGCCCCAGCATTTT. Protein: CASSSGGQINQPQHF.

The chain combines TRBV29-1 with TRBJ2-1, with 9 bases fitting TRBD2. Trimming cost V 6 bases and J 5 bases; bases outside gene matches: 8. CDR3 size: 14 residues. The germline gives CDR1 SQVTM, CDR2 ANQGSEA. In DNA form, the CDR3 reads TGCAGCGTCTTAGCGGGAGAGGCACACAATGAGCAGTTCTTC. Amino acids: CSVLAGEAHNEQFF.

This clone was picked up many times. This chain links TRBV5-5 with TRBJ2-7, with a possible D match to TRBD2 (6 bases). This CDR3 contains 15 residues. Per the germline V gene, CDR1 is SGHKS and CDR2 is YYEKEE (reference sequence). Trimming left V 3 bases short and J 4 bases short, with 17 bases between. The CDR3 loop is CASSWGTDVLYEQYF. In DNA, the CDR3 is TGTGCCAGCAGCTGGGGGACTGACGTACTATACGAGCAGTACTTC.

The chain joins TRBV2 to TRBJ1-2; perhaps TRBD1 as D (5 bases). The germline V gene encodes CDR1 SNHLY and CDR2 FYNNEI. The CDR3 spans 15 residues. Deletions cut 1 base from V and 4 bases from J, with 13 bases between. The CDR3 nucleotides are TGTGCCAGCAGTGAAGTCCGGGACGGCATCTATGGCTACACCTTC. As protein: CASSEVRDGIYGYTF. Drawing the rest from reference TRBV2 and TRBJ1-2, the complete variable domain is EPEVTQTPSHQVTQMGQEVILRCVPISNHLYFYWYRQILGQKVEFLVSFYNNEISEKSEIFDDQFSVERPDGSNFTLKIRSTKLEDSAMYFCASSEVRDGIYGYTFGSGTRLTVV.

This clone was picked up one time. The CDR3 DNA sequence: TGCGCCAGCAGCCCCGGGACTCCCCAAGAGACCCAGTACTTC. Encoded protein: CASSPGTPQETQYF. The chain carries TRBV4-1 and TRBJ2-5; TRBD2 might be the D (6 bases). Germline CDR1 is MGHRA and CDR2 is YSYEKL. The germline V and J ends were trimmed by 4 bases and 1 base, with 10 bases remaining between them. The CDR3 totals 14 residues.

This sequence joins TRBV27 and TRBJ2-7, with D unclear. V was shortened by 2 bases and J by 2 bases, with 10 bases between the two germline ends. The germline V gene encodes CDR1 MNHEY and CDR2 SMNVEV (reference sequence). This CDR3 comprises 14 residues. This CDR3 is CASSLLGPPYEQYF. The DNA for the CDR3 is TGTGCCAGCAGTTTACTCGGGCCGCCCTACGAGCAGTACTTC.

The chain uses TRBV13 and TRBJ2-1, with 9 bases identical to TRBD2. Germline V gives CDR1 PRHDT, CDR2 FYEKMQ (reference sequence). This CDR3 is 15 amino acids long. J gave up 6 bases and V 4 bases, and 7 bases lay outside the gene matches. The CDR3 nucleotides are TGTGCCAGCAGCTCCAGGACTAGCGTGGGCAATGAGCAGTTCTTC. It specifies CASSSRTSVGNEQFF. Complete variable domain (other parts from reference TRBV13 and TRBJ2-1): AAGVIQSPRHLIKEKRETATLKCYPIPRHDTVYWYQQGPGQDPQFLISFYEKMQSDKGSIPDRFSAQQFSDYHSELNMSSLELGDSALYFCASSSRTSVGNEQFFGPGTRLTVL.

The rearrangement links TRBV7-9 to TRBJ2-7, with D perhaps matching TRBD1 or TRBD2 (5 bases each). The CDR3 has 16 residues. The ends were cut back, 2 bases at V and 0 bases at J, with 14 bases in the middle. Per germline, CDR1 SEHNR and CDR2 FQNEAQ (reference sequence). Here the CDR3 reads CASSLSRAGSSYEQYF. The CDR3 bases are TGTGCCAGCAGCTTATCCAGAGCAGGGAGCTCCTACGAGCAGTACTTC.

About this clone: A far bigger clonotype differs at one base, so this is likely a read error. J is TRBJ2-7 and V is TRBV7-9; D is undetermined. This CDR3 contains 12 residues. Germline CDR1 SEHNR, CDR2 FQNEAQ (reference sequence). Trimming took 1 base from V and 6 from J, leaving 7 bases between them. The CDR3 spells CASSLGGAEQYF. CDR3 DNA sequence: TGTGCCAGCAGCTTAGGGGGTGCCGAGCAGTACTTC.

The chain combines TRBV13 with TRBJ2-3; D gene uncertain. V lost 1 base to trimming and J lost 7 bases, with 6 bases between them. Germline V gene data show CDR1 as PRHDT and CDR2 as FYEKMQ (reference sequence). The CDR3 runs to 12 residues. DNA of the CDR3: TGTGCCAGCAGCTTAGAGAGGAATACGCAGTATTTT. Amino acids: CASSLERNTQYF.

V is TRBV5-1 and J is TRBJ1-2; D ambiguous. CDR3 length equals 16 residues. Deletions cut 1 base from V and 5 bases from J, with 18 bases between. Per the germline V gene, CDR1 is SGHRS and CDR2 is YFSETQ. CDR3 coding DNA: TGCGCCAGCAGCTTGCAATCCCGAGGGTTAGGGTATGGCTACACCTTC. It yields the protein CASSLQSRGLGYGYTF.

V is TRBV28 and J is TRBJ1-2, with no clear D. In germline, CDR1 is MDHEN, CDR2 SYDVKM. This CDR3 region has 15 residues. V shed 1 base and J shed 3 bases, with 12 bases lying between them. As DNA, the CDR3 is TGTGCCAGCAGTTTATCTAACGTCGTCTACTATGGCTACACCTTC. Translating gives CASSLSNVVYYGYTF.

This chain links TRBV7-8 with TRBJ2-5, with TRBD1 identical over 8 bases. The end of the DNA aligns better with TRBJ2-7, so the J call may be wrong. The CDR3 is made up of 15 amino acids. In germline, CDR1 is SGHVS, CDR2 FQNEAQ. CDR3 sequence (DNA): TGTGCCAGCAGCTCTAGACAGGGGCCGAGCTACGAGCAGTACTTC. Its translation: CASSSRQGPSYEQYF.

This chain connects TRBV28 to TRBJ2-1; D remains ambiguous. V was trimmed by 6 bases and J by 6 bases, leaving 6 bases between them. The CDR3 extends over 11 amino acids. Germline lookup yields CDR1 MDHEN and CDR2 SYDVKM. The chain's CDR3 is CASSKTNEQFF. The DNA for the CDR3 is TGTGCCAGCAGCAAGACCAATGAGCAGTTCTTC.

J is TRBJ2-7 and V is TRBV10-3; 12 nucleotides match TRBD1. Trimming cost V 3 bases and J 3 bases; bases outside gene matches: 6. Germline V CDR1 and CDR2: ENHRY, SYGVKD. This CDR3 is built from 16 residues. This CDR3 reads CAISDGTGGSGYEQYF. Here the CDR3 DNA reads TGTGCCATCAGTGACGGGACAGGGGGCAGTGGCTACGAGCAGTACTTC.

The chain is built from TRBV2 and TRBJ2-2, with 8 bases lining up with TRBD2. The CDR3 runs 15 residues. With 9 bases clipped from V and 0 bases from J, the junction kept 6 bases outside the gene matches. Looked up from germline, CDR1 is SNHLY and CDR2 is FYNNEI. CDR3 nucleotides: TGTGCCAGGGAGACTAGCGACGCGAACACCGGGGAGCTGTTTTTT. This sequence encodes CARETSDANTGELFF.

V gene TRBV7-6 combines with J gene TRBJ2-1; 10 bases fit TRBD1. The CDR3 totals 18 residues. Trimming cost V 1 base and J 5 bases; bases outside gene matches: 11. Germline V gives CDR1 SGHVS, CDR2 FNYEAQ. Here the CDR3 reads CASSLDYSGTGEDNEQFF. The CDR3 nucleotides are TGTGCCAGCAGCTTAGACTACTCAGGGACAGGGGAGGACAATGAGCAGTTCTTC.

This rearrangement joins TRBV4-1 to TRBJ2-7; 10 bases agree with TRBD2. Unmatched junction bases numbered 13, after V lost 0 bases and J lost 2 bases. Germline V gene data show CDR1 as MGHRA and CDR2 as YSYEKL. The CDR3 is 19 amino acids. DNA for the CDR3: TGCGCCAGCAGCCAAGAACTTGGGCTAGCGGGAGTGTACACCTACGAGCAGTACTTC. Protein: CASSQELGLAGVYTYEQYF.

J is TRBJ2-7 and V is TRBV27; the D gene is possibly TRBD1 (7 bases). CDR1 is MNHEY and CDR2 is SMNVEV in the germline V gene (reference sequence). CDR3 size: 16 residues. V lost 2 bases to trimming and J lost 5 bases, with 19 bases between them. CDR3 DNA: TGTGCCAGCAGTTTAGGGGGCAGGGGGGTAGTAAACGAGCAGTACTTC. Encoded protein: CASSLGGRGVVNEQYF.

The CDR3 sequence: CASSQFQGPEQYF. In DNA form, the CDR3 reads TGTGCCAGCTCACAATTCCAGGGACCCGAGCAGTACTTC. This chain joins TRBV18 and TRBJ2-7; D assignment may be TRBD1 or TRBD2 (5 bases each). This CDR3 contains 13 residues. Germline CDR1 and CDR2: KGHSH and LQKENI. V lost 4 bases and J lost 6, with 13 bases in between.

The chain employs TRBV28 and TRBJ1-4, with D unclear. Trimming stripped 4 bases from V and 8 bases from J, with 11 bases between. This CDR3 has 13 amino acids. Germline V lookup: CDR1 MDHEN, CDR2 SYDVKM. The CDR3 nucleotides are TGTGCCAGCAGTTCCCGGGCAGACGAAAAACTGTTTTTT. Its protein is CASSSRADEKLFF. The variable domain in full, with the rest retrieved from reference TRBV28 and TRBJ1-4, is DVKVTQSSRYLVKRTGEKVFLECVQDMDHENMFWYRQDPGLGLRLIYFSYDVKMKEKGDIPEGYSVSREKKERFSLILESASTNQTSMYLCASSSRADEKLFFGSGTQLSVL.

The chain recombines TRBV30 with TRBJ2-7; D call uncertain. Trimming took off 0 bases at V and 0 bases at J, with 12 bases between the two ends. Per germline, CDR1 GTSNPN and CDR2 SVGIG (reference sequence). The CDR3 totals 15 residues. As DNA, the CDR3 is TGTGCCTGGAGTGTATCCCACCCCCCCTCCTACGAGCAGTACTTC. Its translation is CAWSVSHPPSYEQYF.

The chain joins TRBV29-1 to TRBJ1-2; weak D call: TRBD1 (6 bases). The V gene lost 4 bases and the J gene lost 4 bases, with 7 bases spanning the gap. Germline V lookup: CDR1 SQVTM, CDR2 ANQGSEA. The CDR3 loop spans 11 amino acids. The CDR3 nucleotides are TGCAGCGTTGTGGACAGCTATGGCTACACCTTC. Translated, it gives CSVVDSYGYTF.